The 18 T cell receptor beta chains reported below all come from one sample, sequenced in a study of cytomegalovirus exposure and HLA in healthy donors. Primers included in the PCR were 60 Vbeta and 13 Jbeta primers. Measured with immunoSEQ multiplex PCR; TCRdb has only the in-frame clones, and not every one. This table holds 150,000 to 180,000 clones, roughly 79% found once. The sample consisted of PBMCs. These TCRs come from a man in his late teens or twenties in good health and CMV-seronegative.

This rearrangement joins TRBV28 to TRBJ1-2, with D perhaps TRBD1 (5 bases). Germline CDR1 reads MDHEN; CDR2 reads SYDVKM. The CDR3 is 13 residues long. The V end was cut by 2 bases, the J end by 4 bases, with 8 bases between. This chain's CDR3 is CASSLPGSYGYTF. CDR3 sequence (DNA): TGTGCCAGCAGTTTACCAGGGTCCTATGGCTACACCTTC.

The CDR3 DNA reads TGCGCCAGCAGTGAGTCGAATCAGTACTACGAGCAGTACGTC. As protein: CASSESNQYYEQYV. The chain uses TRBV10-2 and TRBJ2-7; D unclear. V lost 0 bases and J lost 3, with 9 bases in between. The CDR3 runs 14 residues. From germline, CDR1 is WSHSY and CDR2 SAAADI.

This clone turned up a few times. The chain joins TRBV27 to TRBJ2-7, with TRBD1 as a possible D gene (6 bases). V lost 5 bases and J 2 bases, leaving 19 bases between the germline ends. The CDR3 length is 16 residues. From germline, CDR1 is MNHEY and CDR2 SMNVEV (reference sequence). CDR3 protein: CASSPTARGPPYEQYV. The CDR3 DNA sequence: TGTGCCAGCAGTCCCACGGCCAGGGGTCCCCCCTACGAGCAGTACGTC.

This clone has only one observation. The genes are TRBV10-1 and TRBJ2-5; 7 nucleotides align to TRBD1. CDR1 and CDR2 (germline): WNHNN, SYGVQD (reference sequence). With V trimmed by 6 bases and J by 4 bases, 8 bases remained unmatched. This CDR3 contains 14 residues. The CDR3 DNA is TGCGCCAGCAGCGCTGGACAGGCGTCAGAGACCCAGTACTTC. It translates to CASSAGQASETQYF.

This clone came up a few times. The chain couples TRBV7-6 to TRBJ2-7; TRBD2 agrees at 15 bases. The V and J ends lost 3 bases and 4 bases, in that order; junction bases with no gene match: 4. This CDR3 has 16 residues. Germline CDR1 SGHVS, CDR2 FNYEAQ. The CDR3 DNA sequence: TGTGCCAGCAGCTTGGGGACTAGCGGGGGGCAATACGAGCAGTACTTC. Its translation: CASSLGTSGGQYEQYF.

This rearrangement joins TRBV19 to TRBJ2-5; 9 nucleotides agree with TRBD1. The CDR3 runs 15 residues. Per germline, CDR1 LNHDA and CDR2 SQIVND (reference sequence). V trimming: 3 bases; J trimming: 1 base; junction bases outside the gene matches: 3. The CDR3 nucleotides read TGTGCCAGTAGTATGGACAGGGGTACCCAAGAGACCCAGTACTTC. Residues: CASSMDRGTQETQYF.

The chain joins TRBV7-2 to TRBJ2-7; no firm D call. Between the trimmed V and J ends, which lost 4 bases and 4 bases, there was a span of 8 bases. This CDR3 region has 12 residues. Germline V CDR1 and CDR2: SGHTA, FQGNSA. Written as DNA, the CDR3 is TGTGCCAGCAGCTCCGGTTGGTACGAGCAGTACTTC. The encoded protein is CASSSGWYEQYF.

The chain links TRBV4-3 to TRBJ2-1; TRBD2 matches at 10 bases. V shed 0 bases, J shed 7 bases, and the junction held 12 bases outside the gene matches. CDR1 and CDR2 from the germline V gene are LGHNA and YSLEER. The CDR3 is made up of 18 amino acids. The CDR3 DNA follows: TGCGCCAGCAGCCAAGATCCTAGCGGGGGCCACGGGGGTAATGAGCAGTTCTTC. Translating gives CASSQDPSGGHGGNEQFF.

The chain links TRBV5-6 to TRBJ2-7; D possibly corresponds to TRBD1 (6 bases). V was trimmed by 4 bases and J by 2 bases, leaving 16 bases between them. The CDR3 runs 15 residues. CDR1 is SGHDT, CDR2 YYEEEE, per germline. CDR3 region: CASSPYGTRTYEQYF. In DNA, the CDR3 is TGTGCCAGCAGCCCCTACGGGACAAGGACCTACGAGCAGTACTTC.

The rearrangement uses TRBV5-3 and TRBJ1-5; 10 bases map to TRBD1. TRBV5-3 is an open reading frame whose function is uncertain. V shed 4 bases, J shed 3 bases, and the junction held 10 bases outside the gene matches. CDR3 length: 17 amino acids. CDR3 in amino acids: CARSDNRDRGFNQPQHF. The DNA for the CDR3 is TGTGCCAGAAGCGATAACCGGGACAGGGGCTTCAATCAGCCCCAGCATTTT.

The genes are TRBV5-1 and TRBJ1-1, with D tentatively TRBD1 (6 bases). The ends were cut back, 4 bases at V and 5 bases at J, with 12 bases in the middle. Germline values: CDR1 SGHRS, CDR2 YFSETQ. The CDR3 is 13 residues long. CDR3 in DNA: TGCGCCAGCAGCCCCCAAGGGGGAACTGAAGCTTTCTTT. Its translation is CASSPQGGTEAFF.

This clone was recorded a few times. The chain is built from TRBV7-6 and TRBJ2-5, with 11 bases lining up with TRBD1. The V segment lost 0 bases and the J segment 4 bases; nucleotides outside the gene matches: 1. This CDR3 comprises 15 residues. Per the germline V gene, CDR1 is SGHVS and CDR2 is FNYEAQ. CDR3 amino acids: CASSLAGTGGETQYF. The CDR3 DNA is TGTGCCAGCAGCTTAGCCGGGACAGGGGGAGAGACCCAGTACTTC.

The chain joins TRBV7-2 to TRBJ1-5, with TRBD1 matching 8 bases. Losses at the gene ends were 5 bases for V and 3 bases for J; bases not matched to a gene: 6. The CDR3 consists of 15 residues. The V gene's germline CDR1 is SGHTA and CDR2 FQGNSA. DNA of the CDR3: TGTGCCAGCAGCACGCCAGGGGGCGACAATCAGCCCCAGCATTTT. Translated, it gives CASSTPGGDNQPQHF.

V and J are TRBV9 and TRBJ1-2; weak D call: TRBD1 (5 bases). The CDR3 is 16 residues long. Trimming cost V 0 bases and J 0 bases, with 12 bases left between them. Germline V CDR1 and CDR2: SGDLS, YYNGEE. This CDR3 is CASSVGSGLTNYGYTF. The CDR3 DNA is TGTGCCAGCAGCGTAGGCTCAGGGCTCACTAACTATGGCTACACCTTC.

The chain couples TRBV6-6 to TRBJ2-5; a weak D match, TRBD2 (7 bases). Germline values: CDR1 MNHNY, CDR2 SVGAGI (reference sequence). The germline V and J ends were trimmed by 6 bases and 2 bases, with 16 bases remaining between them. The CDR3 loop spans 15 amino acids. CDR3 in DNA: TGTGCCAGCAGCCACCCGGGGGGCGAACAAGAGACCCAGTACTTC. Translated, it gives CASSHPGGEQETQYF.

J is TRBJ2-7 and V is TRBV4-3, with 8 bases lining up with TRBD1. J lost 4 bases, V lost 1 base, and 9 bases had no gene match. CDR3 length: 16 residues. Per germline, CDR1 LGHNA and CDR2 YSLEER. For the CDR3, the DNA is TGCGCCAGCAGCCAAGCGGTGGGACAGGTTAGGTACGAGCAGTACTTC. It is translated as CASSQAVGQVRYEQYF.

The J gene is TRBJ1-4, the V gene TRBV29-1; a possible D gene is TRBD1 (6 bases). CDR3 length: 13 amino acids. V was clipped by 6 bases and J by 3 bases, with 11 bases between them. CDR1 SQVTM and CDR2 ANQGSEA come from the germline V gene. The CDR3 DNA reads as TGCAGCGTCGCGGACAGACCTAATGAAAAACTGTTTTTT. Encoded protein: CSVADRPNEKLFF. The entire variable domain, with the rest obtained from reference TRBV29-1 and TRBJ1-4, is as follows: SAVISQKPSRDICQRGTSLTIQCQVDSQVTMMFWYRQQPGQSLTLIATANQGSEATYESGFVIDKFPISRPNLTFSTLTVSNMSPEDSSIYLCSVADRPNEKLFFGSGTQLSVL.

There are a few counts of this clone. V usage is TRBV30 and J usage is TRBJ1-5, with D uncertain. Germline V gives CDR1 GTSNPN, CDR2 SVGIG (reference sequence). V dropped 7 bases and J dropped 1 base, with 11 bases sitting between them. CDR3 length equals 13 residues. In DNA, the CDR3 is TGTGCCTACGCAGGAACGAGCAATCAGCCCCAGCATTTT. Its translation: CAYAGTSNQPQHF.